This T cell receptor beta chain is from a study of CD8 T cells in Susac syndrome (dated by TCRdb to about 2019). At the level of the whole study: The study used repertoire sequencing to test whether antigen drove CD8+ T cell activation and differentiation in Susac syndrome. Beyond this particular receptor, the publication reports: The TCR sequencing and HLA analysis was acknowledged to have included a relatively small number of individuals.

RNA was extracted using the RNeasy kit, and about 0.5 to 1 ug of the RNA was reverse transcribed with random hexamers. TCR beta CDR3 regions were amplified with the immunoSEQ multiplex PCR assay covering 54 Vbeta and 13 Jbeta segments. Bias from PCR amplification was corrected by using a synthetic template baseline for primer optimization and for computational correction. The authors' analysis ran thus. Only productive sequences were kept, with reads annotated to V, D and J genes according to IMGT and analyzed in immunoSEQ Analyzer. Clonality was computed as one minus Shannon entropy normalized by log2 of the number of productive unique sequences. Public and private clones were assessed among the 100 most prevalent clones of each patient and control. Susac-specific clones were defined as absent from healthy and MS cohorts, about 1,100 published viral clones and other ImmuneACCESS disease sequences. TCRdb cleaned the public reads at Q25 with fastp, built clones with MiXCR and kept in-frame beta chains. Merged by CDR3 protein, the rows form single entries marked with the most common genes and DNA. The V and J calls, along with clone size, are taken from TCRdb and not from the paper's own processing. The sample contains more than 85,000 distinct CDR3 sequences, roughly 97% of them found a single time. The top ten clones comprise roughly 0.099% of the sample.

A note on this clonotype: This receptor's antigen is unknown. No base-level quality is on record; no much larger clone is a single base apart.

Peripheral blood CD8+ and CD4+ T cells from healthy donors, Susac syndrome patients and multiple sclerosis patients were profiled by high-throughput TCR beta sequencing. Healthy donors were included as age- and sex-matched controls. Bulk CD8+ and CD4+ T cells were purified by magnetic negative isolation, whereas CD8+ TEMRA cells were enriched by FACS. Blood was drawn into EDTA tubes, processed within 24 hours, and PBMCs were isolated by density gradient centrifugation. PBMCs destined for TCR sequencing were cryopreserved in liquid nitrogen and later thawed in a 37 °C water bath. The sorted or isolated CD4+, CD8+ and CD8+ TEMRA cells reached a purity of at least 90%. Trimming removed 1 base from V and 7 bases from J, leaving 5 bases between the germline ends. Including cysteine and phenylalanine, the CDR3 has 12 amino acids. Only CDR3 DNA remains: 36 bases, in frame from the first base. From the germline V gene, CDR1 is SGHTA and CDR2 is FQGNSA.

Input material: CD4+ T cells from PBMCs. This receptor was obtained from a human donor in good health. Here the chain combines TRBV7-2 and TRBJ2-1, with an unclear D gene assignment. CDR3 protein: CASSLGRNEQFF. The DNA reads as follows: TGTGCCAGCAGCTTAGGAAGGAATGAGCAGTTCTTC.